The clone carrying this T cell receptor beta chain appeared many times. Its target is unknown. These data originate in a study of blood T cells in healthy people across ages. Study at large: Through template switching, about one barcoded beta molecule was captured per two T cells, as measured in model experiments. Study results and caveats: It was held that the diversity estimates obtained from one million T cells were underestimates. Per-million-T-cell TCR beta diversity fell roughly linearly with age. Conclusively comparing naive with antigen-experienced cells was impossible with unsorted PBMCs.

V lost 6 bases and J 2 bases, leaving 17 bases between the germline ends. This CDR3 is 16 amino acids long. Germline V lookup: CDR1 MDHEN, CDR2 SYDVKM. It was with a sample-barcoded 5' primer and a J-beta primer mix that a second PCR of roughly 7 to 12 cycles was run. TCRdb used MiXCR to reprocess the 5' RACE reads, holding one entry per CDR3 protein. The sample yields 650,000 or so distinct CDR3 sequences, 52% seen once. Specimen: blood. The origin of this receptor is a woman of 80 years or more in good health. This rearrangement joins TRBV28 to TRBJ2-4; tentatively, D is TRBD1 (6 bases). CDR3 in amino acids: CASRFSGTPSKNIQYF. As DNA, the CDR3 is TGTGCCAGCAGGTTCTCCGGGACACCATCCAAAAACATTCAGTACTTC. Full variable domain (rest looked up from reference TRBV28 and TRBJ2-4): DVKVTQSSRYLVKRTGEKVFLECVQDMDHENMFWYRQDPGLGLRLIYFSYDVKMKEKGDIPEGYSVSREKKERFSLILESASTNQTSMYLCASRFSGTPSKNIQYFGAGTRLSVL.